Listed here are 8 T cell receptor beta chains from one sample, sequenced in a study of Ad26.COV2.S vaccination and SARS-CoV-2 variants. Treatment described: some 20 received Ad26.COV2.S at low or high dose, single or two shots; about 5 received placebo; per-sample allocation not given. The investigators took samples on day 63 after the first vaccine or placebo injection. Clones were read by immunoSEQ multiplex PCR, and TCRdb kept only the in-frame ones, dropping some. The table lists around 400,000 clones, about nine tenths of them singletons. Material: peripheral blood, obtained in a trial of Ad26.COV2.S vaccine versus placebo. All receptors come from a person between 18 and 60 years old who received the Ad26.COV2.S COVID-19 vaccine or a placebo.

Written as DNA, the CDR3 is TGCGCCAGCAGCTTGGGCGCGCGGGGAAACACTGAAGCTTTCTTT. Residues: CASSLGARGNTEAFF. The V and J genes are TRBV5-1 and TRBJ1-1; the D is unclear. V was trimmed by 0 bases and J by 2 bases, leaving 11 bases between them. Per germline, CDR1 SGHRS and CDR2 YFSETQ. This CDR3 has 15 amino acids.

The chain employs TRBV4-2 and TRBJ2-3; TRBD2 aligns across 7 bases. Germline CDR1 LGHNA, CDR2 YNFKEQ. The CDR3 has 16 residues. Trimming took 0 bases from V and 5 from J; bases not matched to a gene: 8. CDR3 bases: TGTGCCAGCAGCCAAGATTCGGCTAGCGGAGGAGATACGCAGTATTTT. Translation: CASSQDSASGGDTQYF.

The chain recombines TRBV7-2 with TRBJ1-1; tentatively, D is TRBD1 (5 bases). The CDR3 is made up of 14 amino acids. Germline V gene sequence: CDR1 SGHTA, CDR2 FQGNSA. Trimming removed 4 bases at V and 0 bases at J, with 9 bases between. Written as DNA, the CDR3 is TGTGCCAGCAGCTATGGGGGATTGAACACTGAAGCTTTCTTT. Amino acids: CASSYGGLNTEAFF.

The chain has TRBV6-1 and TRBJ2-2; D uncertain. V lost 4 bases and J lost 4, with 16 bases in between. This CDR3 spans 16 amino acids. The germline gives CDR1 MNHNS, CDR2 SASEGT. The CDR3 here is CASSGLQGNPTGELFF. Written as DNA, the CDR3 is TGTGCCAGCAGTGGATTACAAGGGAACCCCACCGGGGAGCTGTTTTTT.

This sequence joins TRBV5-1 and TRBJ1-1; D is ambiguous. V lost 0 bases and J 1 base, leaving 7 bases between the germline ends. This CDR3 contains 14 residues. Germline CDR1 reads SGHRS; CDR2 reads YFSETQ. The CDR3 sequence: CASSLGQQNTEAFF. CDR3 sequence (DNA): TGCGCCAGCAGCTTGGGGCAGCAGAACACTGAAGCTTTCTTT. The full variable domain, its missing parts supplied by reference TRBV5-1 and TRBJ1-1, is KAGVTQTPRYLIKTRGQQVTLSCSPISGHRSVSWYQQTPGQGLQFLFEYFSETQRNKGNFPGRFSGRQFSNSRSEMNVSTLELGDSALYLCASSLGQQNTEAFFGQGTRLTVV.

This clone has a single count. J is TRBJ1-1 and V is TRBV11-2, with 9 bases matching TRBD1. The J segment lost 5 bases and the V segment lost 4 bases, leaving 8 bases of the junction unmatched. CDR3 size: 15 residues. CDR1 SGHAT and CDR2 FQNNGV come from the germline V gene. CDR3 in DNA: TGTGCCAGCAGCTCCTACAGGGGGCGAGAGACTGAAGCTTTCTTT. This gives the protein CASSSYRGRETEAFF.

The chain carries TRBV11-3 and TRBJ1-1, with a tentative D call TRBD1 (5 bases). The CDR3 runs 15 residues. CDR1 is SGHNT, CDR2 YENEEA, per germline. V lost 5 bases and J lost 4, with 17 bases in between. CDR3 protein: CASSPRGGDSTEAFF. The CDR3 coding sequence is TGTGCCAGCAGCCCCCGTGGGGGTGACAGCACTGAAGCTTTCTTT.

The chain combines TRBV11-2 with TRBJ2-1; a possible D gene is TRBD1 (6 bases). CDR1 is SGHAT and CDR2 is FQNNGV in the germline V gene. V was cut by 5 bases and J by 1 base, with 9 bases left in between. This CDR3 has 14 amino acids. DNA of the CDR3: TGTGCCAGCAGCGACACAGGGTCCTACAATGAGCAGTTCTTC. It yields the protein CASSDTGSYNEQFF.